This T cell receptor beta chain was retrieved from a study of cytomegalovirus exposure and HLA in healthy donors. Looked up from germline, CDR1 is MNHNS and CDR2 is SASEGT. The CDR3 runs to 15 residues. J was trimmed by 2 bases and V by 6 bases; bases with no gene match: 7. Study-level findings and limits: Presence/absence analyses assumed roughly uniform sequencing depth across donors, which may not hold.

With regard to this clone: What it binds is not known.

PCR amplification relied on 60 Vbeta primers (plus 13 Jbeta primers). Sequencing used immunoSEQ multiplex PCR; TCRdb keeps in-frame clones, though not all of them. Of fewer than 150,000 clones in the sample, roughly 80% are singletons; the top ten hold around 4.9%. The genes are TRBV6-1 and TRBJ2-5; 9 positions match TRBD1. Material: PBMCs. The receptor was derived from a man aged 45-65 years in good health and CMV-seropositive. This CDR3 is CASSHFDRGQETQYF. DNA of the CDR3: TGTGCCAGCAGCCATTTCGACAGGGGGCAAGAGACCCAGTACTTC.